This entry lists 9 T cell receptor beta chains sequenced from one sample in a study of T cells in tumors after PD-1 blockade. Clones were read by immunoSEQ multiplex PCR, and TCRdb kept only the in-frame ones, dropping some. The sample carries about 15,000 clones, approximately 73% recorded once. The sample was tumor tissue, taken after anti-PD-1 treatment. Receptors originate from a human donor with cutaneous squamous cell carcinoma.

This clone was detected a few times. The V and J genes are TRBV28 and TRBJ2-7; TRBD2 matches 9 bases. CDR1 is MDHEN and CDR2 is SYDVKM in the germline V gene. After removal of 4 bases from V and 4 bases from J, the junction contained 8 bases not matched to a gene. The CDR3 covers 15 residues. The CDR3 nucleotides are TGTGCCAGCAGTTCCTTCGGTAGCGGGGGATACGAGCAGTACTTC. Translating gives CASSSFGSGGYEQYF.

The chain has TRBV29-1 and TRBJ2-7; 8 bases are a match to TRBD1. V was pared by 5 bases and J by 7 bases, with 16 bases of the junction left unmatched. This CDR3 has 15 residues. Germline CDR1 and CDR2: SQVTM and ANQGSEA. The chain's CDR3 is CSVRERRQGAGEQYF. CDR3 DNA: TGCAGCGTTCGTGAAAGGCGCCAGGGGGCGGGAGAGCAGTACTTC.

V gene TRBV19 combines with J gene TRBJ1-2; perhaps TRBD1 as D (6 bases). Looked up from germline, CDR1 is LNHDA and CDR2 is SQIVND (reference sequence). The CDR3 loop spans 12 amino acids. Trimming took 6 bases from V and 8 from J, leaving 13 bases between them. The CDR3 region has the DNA TGTGCCAGTAGGGATACAGGGCGAGGCTACACCTTC. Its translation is CASRDTGRGYTF.

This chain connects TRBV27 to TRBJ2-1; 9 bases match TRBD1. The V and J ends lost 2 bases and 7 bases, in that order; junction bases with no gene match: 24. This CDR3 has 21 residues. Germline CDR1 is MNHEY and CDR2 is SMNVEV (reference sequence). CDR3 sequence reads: CASSLPTGGSPLQRVQNEQFF. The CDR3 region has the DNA TGTGCCAGCAGTTTACCCACAGGGGGCTCCCCTCTTCAGCGGGTCCAAAATGAGCAGTTCTTC.

Written as DNA, the CDR3 is TGTGCCAGCAGCCTTGGACACACCTACGAGCAGTACTTC. It specifies CASSLGHTYEQYF. This chain uses TRBV28 with TRBJ2-7; a weak D match, TRBD1 (5 bases). The V and J ends lost 6 bases and 2 bases respectively, with 11 bases between them. CDR1 and CDR2 from the germline V gene are MDHEN and SYDVKM. The CDR3 totals 13 residues.

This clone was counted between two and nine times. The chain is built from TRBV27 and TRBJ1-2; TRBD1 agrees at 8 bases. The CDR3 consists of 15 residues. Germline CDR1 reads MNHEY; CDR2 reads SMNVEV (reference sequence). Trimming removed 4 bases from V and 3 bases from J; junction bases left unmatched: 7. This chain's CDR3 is CASSSAGQGHYGYTF. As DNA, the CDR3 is TGTGCCAGCAGTTCCGCCGGACAGGGACACTATGGCTACACCTTC.

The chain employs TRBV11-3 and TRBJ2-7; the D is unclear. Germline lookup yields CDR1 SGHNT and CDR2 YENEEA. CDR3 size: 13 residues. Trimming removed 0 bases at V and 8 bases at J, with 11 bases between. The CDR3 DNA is TGTGCCAGCAGCTTAGATTCCCGATACCAGCAGTACTTC. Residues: CASSLDSRYQQYF.

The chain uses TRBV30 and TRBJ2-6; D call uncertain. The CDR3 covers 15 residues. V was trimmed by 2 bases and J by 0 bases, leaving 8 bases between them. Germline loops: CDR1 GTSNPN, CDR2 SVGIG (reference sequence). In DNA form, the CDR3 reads TGTGCCTGGAGTCCTACAGCCTCTGGGGCCAACGTCCTGACTTTC. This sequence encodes CAWSPTASGANVLTF. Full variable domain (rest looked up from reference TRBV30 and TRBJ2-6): SQTIHQWPATLVQPVGSPLSLECTVEGTSNPNLYWYRQAAGRGLQLLFYSVGIGQISSEVPQNLSASRPQDRQFILSSKKLLLSDSGFYLCAWSPTASGANVLTFGAGSRLTVL.

In nucleotides, the CDR3 is TGTGCCAGCAGCTCCTACGGGGGGGCAACCTATGGCTACACCTTC. This gives the protein CASSSYGGATYGYTF. This sequence joins TRBV5-4 and TRBJ1-2; D possibly corresponds to TRBD1 (6 bases). Per germline, CDR1 SGHNT and CDR2 YYREEE (reference sequence). Trimming cost V 3 bases and J 4 bases, with 16 bases left between them. This CDR3 is 15 amino acids long.